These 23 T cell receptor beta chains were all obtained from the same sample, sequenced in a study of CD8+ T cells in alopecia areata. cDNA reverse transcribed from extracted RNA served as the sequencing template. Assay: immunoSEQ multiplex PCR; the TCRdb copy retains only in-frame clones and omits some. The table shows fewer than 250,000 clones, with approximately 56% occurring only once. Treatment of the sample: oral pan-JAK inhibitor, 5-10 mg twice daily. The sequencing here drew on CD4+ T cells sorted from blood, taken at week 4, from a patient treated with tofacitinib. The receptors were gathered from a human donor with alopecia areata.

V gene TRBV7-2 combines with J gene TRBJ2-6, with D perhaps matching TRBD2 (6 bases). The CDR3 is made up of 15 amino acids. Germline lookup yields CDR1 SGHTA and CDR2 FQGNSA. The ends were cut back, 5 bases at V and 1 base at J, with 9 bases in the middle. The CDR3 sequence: CASSRLVSGANVLTF. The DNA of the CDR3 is TGTGCCAGCAGCCGACTAGTTTCTGGGGCCAACGTCCTGACTTTC. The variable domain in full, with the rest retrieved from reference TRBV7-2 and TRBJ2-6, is GAGVSQSPSNKVTEKGKDVELRCDPISGHTALYWYRQSLGQGLEFLIYFQGNSAPDKSGLPSDRFSAERTGGSVSTLTIQRTQQEDSAVYLCASSRLVSGANVLTFGAGSRLTVL.

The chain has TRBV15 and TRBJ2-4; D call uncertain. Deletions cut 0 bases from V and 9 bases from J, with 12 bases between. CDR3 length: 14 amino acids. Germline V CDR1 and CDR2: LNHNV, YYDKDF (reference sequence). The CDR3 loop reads CATSRDGVGGIQYF. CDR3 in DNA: TGTGCCACCAGCAGAGATGGTGTGGGTGGCATTCAGTACTTC. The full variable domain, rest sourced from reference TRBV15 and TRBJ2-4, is DAMVIQNPRYQVTQFGKPVTLSCSQTLNHNVMYWYQQKSSQAPKLLFHYYDKDFNNEADTPDNFQSRRPNTSFCFLDIRSPGLGDTAMYLCATSRDGVGGIQYFGAGTRLSVL.

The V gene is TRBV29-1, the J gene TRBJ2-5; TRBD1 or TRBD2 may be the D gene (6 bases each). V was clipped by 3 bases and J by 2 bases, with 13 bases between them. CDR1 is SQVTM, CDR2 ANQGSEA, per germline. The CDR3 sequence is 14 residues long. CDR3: CSVEGRGGQETQYF. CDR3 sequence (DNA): TGCAGCGTTGAGGGCAGGGGAGGACAAGAGACCCAGTACTTC.

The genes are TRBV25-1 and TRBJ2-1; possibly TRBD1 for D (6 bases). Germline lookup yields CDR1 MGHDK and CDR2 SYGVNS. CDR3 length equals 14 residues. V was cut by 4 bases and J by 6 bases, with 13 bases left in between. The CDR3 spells CASSVDTGINEQFF. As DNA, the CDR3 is TGTGCCAGCAGTGTAGACACAGGGATCAATGAGCAGTTCTTC. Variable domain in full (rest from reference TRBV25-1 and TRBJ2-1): EADIYQTPRYLVIGTGKKITLECSQTMGHDKMYWYQQDPGMELHLIHYSYGVNSTEKGDLSSESTVSRIRTEHFPLTLESARPSHTSQYLCASSVDTGINEQFFGPGTRLTVL.

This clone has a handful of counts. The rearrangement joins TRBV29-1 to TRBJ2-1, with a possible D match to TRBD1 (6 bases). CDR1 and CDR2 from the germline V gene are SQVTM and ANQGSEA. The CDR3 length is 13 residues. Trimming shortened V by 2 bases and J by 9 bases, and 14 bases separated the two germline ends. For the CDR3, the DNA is TGCAGCGTTGAAACCAGGGTGGGGGCTGAGCAGTTCTTC. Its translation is CSVETRVGAEQFF.

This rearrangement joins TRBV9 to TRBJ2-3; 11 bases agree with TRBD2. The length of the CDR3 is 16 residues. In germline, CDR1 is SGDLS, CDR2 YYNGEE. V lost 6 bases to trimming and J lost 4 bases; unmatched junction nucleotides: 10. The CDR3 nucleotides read TGTGCCAGCACGAGACTAGCGGGATTTCAGGCAGATACGCAGTATTTT. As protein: CASTRLAGFQADTQYF.

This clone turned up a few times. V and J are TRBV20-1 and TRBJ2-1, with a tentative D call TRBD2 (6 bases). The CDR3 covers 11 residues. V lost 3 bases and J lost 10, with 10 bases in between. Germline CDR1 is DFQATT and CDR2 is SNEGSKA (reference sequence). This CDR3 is CSASKTREQFF. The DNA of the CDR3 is TGCAGTGCTAGTAAGACTAGAGAGCAGTTCTTC.

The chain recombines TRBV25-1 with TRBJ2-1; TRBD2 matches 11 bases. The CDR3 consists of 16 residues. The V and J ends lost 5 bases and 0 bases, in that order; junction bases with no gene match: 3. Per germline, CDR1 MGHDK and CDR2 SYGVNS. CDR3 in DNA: TGTGCCAGCAGTCGTACTAGCGGGAGCTCCTACAATGAGCAGTTCTTC. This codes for CASSRTSGSSYNEQFF. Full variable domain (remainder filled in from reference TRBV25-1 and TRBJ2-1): EADIYQTPRYLVIGTGKKITLECSQTMGHDKMYWYQQDPGMELHLIHYSYGVNSTEKGDLSSESTVSRIRTEHFPLTLESARPSHTSQYLCASSRTSGSSYNEQFFGPGTRLTVL.

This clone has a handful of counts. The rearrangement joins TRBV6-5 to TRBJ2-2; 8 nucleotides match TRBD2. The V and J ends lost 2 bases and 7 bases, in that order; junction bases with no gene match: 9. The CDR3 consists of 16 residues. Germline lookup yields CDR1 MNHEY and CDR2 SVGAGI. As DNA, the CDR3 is TGTGCCAGCAGTTACCTTAGCGGGACCATCGGCGGGGAGCTGTTTTTT. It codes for CASSYLSGTIGGELFF.

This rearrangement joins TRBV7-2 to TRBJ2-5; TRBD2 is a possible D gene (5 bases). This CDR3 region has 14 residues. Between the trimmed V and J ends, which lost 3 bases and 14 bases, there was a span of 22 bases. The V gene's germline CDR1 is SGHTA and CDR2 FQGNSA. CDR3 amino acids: CASSFPGLSRDPYF. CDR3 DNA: TGTGCCAGCAGCTTCCCCGGACTGTCAAGAGACCCCTACTTC.

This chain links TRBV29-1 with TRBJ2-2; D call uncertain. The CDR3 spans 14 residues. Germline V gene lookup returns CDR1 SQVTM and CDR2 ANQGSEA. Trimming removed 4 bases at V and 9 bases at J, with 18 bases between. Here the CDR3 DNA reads TGCAGCGTTGGAGCGATAGGCGCTCACCGGGAGCTGTTTTTT. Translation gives CSVGAIGAHRELFF.

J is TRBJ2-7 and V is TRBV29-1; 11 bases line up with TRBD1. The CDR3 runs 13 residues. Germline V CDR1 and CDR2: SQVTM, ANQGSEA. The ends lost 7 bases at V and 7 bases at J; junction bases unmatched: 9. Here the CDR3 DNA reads TGCAGCGCTATTGGACAGGGGGCCCTGGAGCAGTACTTC. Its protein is CSAIGQGALEQYF.

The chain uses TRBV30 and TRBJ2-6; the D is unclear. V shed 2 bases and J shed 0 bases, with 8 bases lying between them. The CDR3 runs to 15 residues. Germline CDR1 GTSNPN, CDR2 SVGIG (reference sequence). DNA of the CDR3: TGTGCCTGGAGTAAGAGCTTCTCTGGGGCCAACGTCCTGACTTTC. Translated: CAWSKSFSGANVLTF.

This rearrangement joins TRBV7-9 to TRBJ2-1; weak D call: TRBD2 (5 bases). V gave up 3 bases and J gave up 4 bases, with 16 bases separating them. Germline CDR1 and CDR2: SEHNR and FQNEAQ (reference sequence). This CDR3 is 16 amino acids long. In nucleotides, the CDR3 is TGTGCCAGCAGCTTCTCGGGGAGACAATTATACAATGAGCAGTTCTTC. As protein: CASSFSGRQLYNEQFF.

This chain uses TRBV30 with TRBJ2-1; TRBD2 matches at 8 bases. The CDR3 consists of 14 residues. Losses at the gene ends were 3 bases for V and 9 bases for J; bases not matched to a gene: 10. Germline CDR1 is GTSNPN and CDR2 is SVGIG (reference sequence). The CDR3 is CAWRASGQWGEQFF. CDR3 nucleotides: TGTGCCTGGAGAGCTAGCGGGCAGTGGGGTGAGCAGTTCTTC.

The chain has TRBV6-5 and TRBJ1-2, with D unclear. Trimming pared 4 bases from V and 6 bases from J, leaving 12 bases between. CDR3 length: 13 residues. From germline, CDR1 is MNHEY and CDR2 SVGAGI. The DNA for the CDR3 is TGTGCCAGCAGTTCATCAGGAGCGGATGGCTACACCTTC. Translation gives CASSSSGADGYTF.

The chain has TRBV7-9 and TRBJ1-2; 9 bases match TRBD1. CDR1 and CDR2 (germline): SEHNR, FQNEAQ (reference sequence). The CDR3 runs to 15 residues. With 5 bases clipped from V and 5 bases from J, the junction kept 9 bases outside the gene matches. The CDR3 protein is CASSPRGQGAYGYTF. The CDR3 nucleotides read TGTGCCAGCAGCCCACGGGGACAGGGAGCGTATGGCTACACCTTC.

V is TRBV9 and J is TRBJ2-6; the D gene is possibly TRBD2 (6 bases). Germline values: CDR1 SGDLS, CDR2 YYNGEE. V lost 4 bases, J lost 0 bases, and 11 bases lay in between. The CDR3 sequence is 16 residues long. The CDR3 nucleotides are TGTGCCAGCAGCCCCGAGGGACTCTCTGGGGCCAACGTCCTGACTTTC. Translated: CASSPEGLSGANVLTF.

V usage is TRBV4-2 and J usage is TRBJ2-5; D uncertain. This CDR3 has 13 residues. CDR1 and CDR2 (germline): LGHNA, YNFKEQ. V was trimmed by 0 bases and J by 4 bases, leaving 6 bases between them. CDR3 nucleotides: TGTGCCAGCAGCCAAGATAGTGGAGAGACCCAGTACTTC. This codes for CASSQDSGETQYF.

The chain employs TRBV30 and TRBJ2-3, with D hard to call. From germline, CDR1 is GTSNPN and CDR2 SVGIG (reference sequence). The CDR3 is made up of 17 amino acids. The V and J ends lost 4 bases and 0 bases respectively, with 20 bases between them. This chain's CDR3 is CAWNVGHISSSTDTQYF. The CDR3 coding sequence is TGTGCCTGGAATGTAGGGCACATTTCATCTAGCACAGATACGCAGTATTTT. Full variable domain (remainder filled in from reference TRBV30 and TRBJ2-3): SQTIHQWPATLVQPVGSPLSLECTVEGTSNPNLYWYRQAAGRGLQLLFYSVGIGQISSEVPQNLSASRPQDRQFILSSKKLLLSDSGFYLCAWNVGHISSSTDTQYFGPGTRLTVL.

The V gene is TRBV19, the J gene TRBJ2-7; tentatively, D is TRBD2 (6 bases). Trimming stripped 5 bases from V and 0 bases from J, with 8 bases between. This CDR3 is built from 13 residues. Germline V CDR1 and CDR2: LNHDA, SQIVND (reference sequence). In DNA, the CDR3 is TGTGCCAGTAGTCGGGGGACCTCCTACGAGCAGTACTTC. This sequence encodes CASSRGTSYEQYF. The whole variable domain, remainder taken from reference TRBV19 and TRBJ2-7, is DGGITQSPKYLFRKEGQNVTLSCEQNLNHDAMYWYRQDPGQGLRLIYYSQIVNDFQKGDIAEGYSVSREKKESFPLTVTSAQKNPTAFYLCASSRGTSYEQYFGPGTRLTVT.

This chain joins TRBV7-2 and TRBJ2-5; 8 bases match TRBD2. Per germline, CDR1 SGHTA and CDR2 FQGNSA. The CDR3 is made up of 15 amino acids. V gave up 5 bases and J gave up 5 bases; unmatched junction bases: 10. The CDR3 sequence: CASSRQAGVQETQYF. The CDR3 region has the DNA TGTGCCAGCAGCCGACAAGCGGGAGTACAGGAGACCCAGTACTTC.

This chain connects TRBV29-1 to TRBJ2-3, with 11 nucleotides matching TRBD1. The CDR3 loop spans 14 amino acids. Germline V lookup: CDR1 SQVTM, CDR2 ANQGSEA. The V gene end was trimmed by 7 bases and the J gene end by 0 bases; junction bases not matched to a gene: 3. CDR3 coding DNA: TGCAGCGACGGACAGGGGGCGAGCACAGATACGCAGTATTTT. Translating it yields CSDGQGASTDTQYF.